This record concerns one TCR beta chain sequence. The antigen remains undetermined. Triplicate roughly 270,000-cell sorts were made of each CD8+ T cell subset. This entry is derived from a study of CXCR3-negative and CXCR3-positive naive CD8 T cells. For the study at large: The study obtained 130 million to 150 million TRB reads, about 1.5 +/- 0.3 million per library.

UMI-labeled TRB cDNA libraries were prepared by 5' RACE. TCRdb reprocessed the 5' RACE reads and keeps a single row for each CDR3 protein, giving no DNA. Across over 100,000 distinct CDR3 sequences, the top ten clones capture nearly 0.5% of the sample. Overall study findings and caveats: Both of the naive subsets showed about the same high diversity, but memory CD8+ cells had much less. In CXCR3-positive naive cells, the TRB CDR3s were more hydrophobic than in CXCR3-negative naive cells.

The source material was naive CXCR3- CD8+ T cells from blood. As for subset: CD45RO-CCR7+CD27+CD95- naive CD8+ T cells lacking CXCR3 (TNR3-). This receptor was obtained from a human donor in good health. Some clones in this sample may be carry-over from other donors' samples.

The CDR3 reads CASSPGAEPSYEQYF. The chain recombines TRBV5-5 with TRBJ2-7; there is no DNA to check the TCRdb D call of TRBD1. Germline loops: CDR1 SGHKS, CDR2 YYEKEE (reference sequence). The CDR3 covers 15 residues.